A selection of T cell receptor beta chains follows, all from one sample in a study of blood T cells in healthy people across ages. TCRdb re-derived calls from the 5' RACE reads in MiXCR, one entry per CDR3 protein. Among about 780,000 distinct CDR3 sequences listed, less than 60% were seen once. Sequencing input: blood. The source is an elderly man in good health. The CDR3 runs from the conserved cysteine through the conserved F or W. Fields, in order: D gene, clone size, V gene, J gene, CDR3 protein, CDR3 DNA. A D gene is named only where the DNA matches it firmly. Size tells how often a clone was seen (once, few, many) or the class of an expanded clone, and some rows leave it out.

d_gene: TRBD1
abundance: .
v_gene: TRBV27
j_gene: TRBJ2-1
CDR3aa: CASSWDRGDEQFF
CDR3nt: TGTGCCAGCAGTTGGGACAGGGGCGATGAGCAGTTCTTC

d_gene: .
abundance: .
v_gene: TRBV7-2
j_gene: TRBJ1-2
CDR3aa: CASSLEGTTYGYTF
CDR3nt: TGTGCCAGCAGCTTAGAGGGTACAACCTATGGCTACACCTTC

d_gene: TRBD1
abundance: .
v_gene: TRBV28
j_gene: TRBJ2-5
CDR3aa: CASSSGTAYQETQYF
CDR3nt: TGTGCCAGCAGTTCCGGGACAGCATACCAAGAGACCCAGTACTTC

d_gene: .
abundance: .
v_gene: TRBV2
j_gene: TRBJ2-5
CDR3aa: CASSVRPQWAQYF
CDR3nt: TGTGCCAGCAGTGTAAGGCCACAATGGGCCCAGTACTTC

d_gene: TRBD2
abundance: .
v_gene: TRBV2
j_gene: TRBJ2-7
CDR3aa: CASIPTSGVNYEQYF
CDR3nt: TGTGCCAGCATTCCGACTAGCGGGGTAAACTACGAGCAGTACTTC

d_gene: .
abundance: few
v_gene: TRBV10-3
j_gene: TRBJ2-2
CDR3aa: CAIGLTGELFF
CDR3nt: TGTGCCATCGGGTTAACCGGGGAGCTGTTTTTT

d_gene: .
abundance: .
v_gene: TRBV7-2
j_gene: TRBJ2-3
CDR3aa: CASSFGITDTQYF
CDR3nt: TGTGCCAGCAGCTTCGGGATCACAGATACGCAGTATTTT

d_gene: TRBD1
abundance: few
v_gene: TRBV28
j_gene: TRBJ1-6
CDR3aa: CASSLRTGGAGASPLHF
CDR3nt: TGTGCCAGCAGCCTTAGGACAGGGGGCGCGGGGGCCTCACCCCTCCACTTT

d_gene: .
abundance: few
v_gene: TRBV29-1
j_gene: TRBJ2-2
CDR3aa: CSVDRGGTGELFF
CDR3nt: TGCAGCGTTGACAGGGGAGGCACCGGGGAGCTGTTTTTT

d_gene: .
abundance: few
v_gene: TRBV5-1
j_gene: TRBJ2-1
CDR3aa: CASSLLLADYNEQFF
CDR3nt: TGCGCCAGCAGCTTGTTACTAGCTGACTACAATGAGCAGTTCTTC

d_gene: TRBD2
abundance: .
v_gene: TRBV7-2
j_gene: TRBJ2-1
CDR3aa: CASKPAGGPHEQFF
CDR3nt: TGTGCCAGCAAACCAGCGGGAGGGCCCCATGAGCAGTTCTTC

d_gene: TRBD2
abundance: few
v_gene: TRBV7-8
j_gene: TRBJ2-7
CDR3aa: CASSPHAGTTYEQYF
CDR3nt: TGTGCCAGCAGCCCCCACGCCGGGACTACGTACGAGCAGTACTTC

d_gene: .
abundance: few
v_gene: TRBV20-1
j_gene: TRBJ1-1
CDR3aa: CSARPGGVNRNTEAFF
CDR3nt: TGCAGTGCTAGGCCGGGGGGCGTGAATAGGAACACTGAAGCTTTCTTT